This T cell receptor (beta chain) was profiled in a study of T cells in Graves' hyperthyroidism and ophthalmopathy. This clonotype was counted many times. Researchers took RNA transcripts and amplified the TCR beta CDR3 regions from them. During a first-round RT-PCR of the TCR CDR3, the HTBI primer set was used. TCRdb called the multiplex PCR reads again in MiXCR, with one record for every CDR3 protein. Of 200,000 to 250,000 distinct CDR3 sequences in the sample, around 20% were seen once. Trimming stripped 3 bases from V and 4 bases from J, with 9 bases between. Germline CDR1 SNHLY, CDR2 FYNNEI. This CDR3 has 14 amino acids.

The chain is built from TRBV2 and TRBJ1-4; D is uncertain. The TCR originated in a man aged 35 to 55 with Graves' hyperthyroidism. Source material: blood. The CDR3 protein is CASSDGRDNEKLFF. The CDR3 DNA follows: TGTGCCAGCAGTGACGGACGGGATAATGAAAAACTGTTTTTT.